A single sample is the source of the 30 T cell receptor beta chains below, sequenced in a study of PD-L1 blockade in urothelial cancer. Time point indicated: pretreatment peripheral blood. Sequenced by immunoSEQ multiplex PCR; TCRdb stores in-frame clones only, minus some. Among roughly 95,000 clones, roughly 91% were seen once, and the ten largest hold 2% to 2.5%. Sequencing was performed on PBMCs, taken around atezolizumab (anti-PD-L1) treatment. These receptors came from a man in his fifties or sixties with urothelial cancer.

The rearrangement joins TRBV13 to TRBJ1-3; weak D call: TRBD1 (6 bases). V gave up 1 base and J gave up 0 bases, with 13 bases separating them. CDR1 PRHDT and CDR2 FYEKMQ come from the germline V gene (reference sequence). This CDR3 spans 17 amino acids. The CDR3 nucleotides read TGTGCCAGCAGCTTAGAAGGGGACACCTCCTCTGGAAACACCATATATTTT. Its translation: CASSLEGDTSSGNTIYF.

With respect to this clone: At one boundary the junction diverges from the germline segment, which might be a read error. The chain uses TRBV7-7 and TRBJ2-3; no reliable D call. The germline V gene has CDR1 SSHAT and CDR2 FNYEAQ (reference sequence). The CDR3 contains 13 residues. CDR3 protein: CASSLSSWDTQYF. For the CDR3, the DNA is TGTGCTAGCAGCCTCAGTTCCTGGGATACGCAGTATTTT. The full variable domain, in which reference TRBV7-7 and TRBJ2-3 provide the parts outside the CDR3, is GAGVSQSPRYKVTKRGQDVTLRCDPISSHATLYWYQQALGQGPEFLTYFNYEAQPDKSGLPSDRFSAERPEGSISTLTIQRTEQRDSAMYRCASSLSSWDTQYFGPGTRLTVL.

The chain couples TRBV19 to TRBJ2-2; no clear D gene. Between the trimmed V and J ends, which lost 7 bases and 3 bases, there was a span of 15 bases. The CDR3 length is 15 residues. CDR1 is LNHDA, CDR2 SQIVND, per germline (reference sequence). The CDR3 region has the DNA TGTGCCAGTACCCCTCCCTACTCGTACACCGGGGAGCTGTTTTTT. It yields the protein CASTPPYSYTGELFF.

This rearrangement joins TRBV5-1 to TRBJ2-5; 15 bases are a match to TRBD2. The germline V gene has CDR1 SGHRS and CDR2 YFSETQ. The CDR3 totals 16 residues. With 4 bases clipped from V and 5 bases from J, the junction kept 6 bases outside the gene matches. In nucleotides, the CDR3 is TGCGCCAGCAGCCCGGGACTAGCGGGGGGCCAGGAGACCCAGTACTTC. It translates to CASSPGLAGGQETQYF. Based on the CDR3 plus reference TRBV5-1 and TRBJ2-5, the full variable domain is KAGVTQTPRYLIKTRGQQVTLSCSPISGHRSVSWYQQTPGQGLQFLFEYFSETQRNKGNFPGRFSGRQFSNSRSEMNVSTLELGDSALYLCASSPGLAGGQETQYFGPGTRLLVL.

The chain couples TRBV9 to TRBJ1-1, with a possible D match to TRBD1 (6 bases). Between the trimmed V and J ends, which lost 4 bases and 5 bases, there was a span of 18 bases. CDR3 length: 15 amino acids. Per the germline V gene, CDR1 is SGDLS and CDR2 is YYNGEE. DNA for the CDR3: TGTGCCAGCAGCTCTTCCGGGACATCATTAACTGAAGCTTTCTTT. It yields the protein CASSSSGTSLTEAFF. The full variable domain, with the rest looked up from reference TRBV9 and TRBJ1-1, is DSGVTQTPKHLITATGQRVTLRCSPRSGDLSVYWYQQSLDQGLQFLIQYYNGEERAKGNILERFSAQQFPDLHSELNLSSLELGDSALYFCASSSSGTSLTEAFFGQGTRLTVV.

The chain links TRBV5-1 to TRBJ2-7; a weak D match, TRBD2 (6 bases). Trimming cost V 4 bases and J 6 bases, with 14 bases left between them. CDR1 is SGHRS and CDR2 is YFSETQ in the germline V gene. The CDR3 covers 13 residues. CDR3 sequence reads: CASSPASESEQYF. The DNA for the CDR3 is TGCGCCAGCAGCCCAGCTAGCGAATCCGAGCAGTACTTC.

This sequence joins TRBV6-5 and TRBJ1-2; no reliable D call. V dropped 0 bases and J dropped 8 bases, with 10 bases sitting between them. The CDR3 runs to 13 residues. Germline V gene lookup returns CDR1 MNHEY and CDR2 SVGAGI. CDR3 sequence (DNA): TGTGCCAGCAGTTACTCTGGAGGGCTCGGCTACACCTTC. It encodes CASSYSGGLGYTF.

The chain recombines TRBV7-8 with TRBJ2-7; possible D gene TRBD1, 5 bases. This CDR3 has 15 residues. Trimming stripped 1 base from V and 3 bases from J, with 13 bases between. Germline V gene data show CDR1 as SGHVS and CDR2 as FQNEAQ. The CDR3 nucleotides are TGTGCCAGCAGCTTAGGTAGGGGTTGGGACTACGAGCAGTACTTC. Translated: CASSLGRGWDYEQYF.

This clone has at least ten counts. The J gene is TRBJ2-1, the V gene TRBV2; D call uncertain. Trimming stripped 5 bases from V and 9 bases from J, with 11 bases between. The CDR3 covers 12 residues. Germline assignment: CDR1 SNHLY and CDR2 FYNNEI. This CDR3 is CASSTSLAEQFF. CDR3 DNA: TGTGCCAGCAGTACAAGTTTAGCTGAGCAGTTCTTC.

V is TRBV28 and J is TRBJ2-3, with 10 bases that match TRBD2. Germline V gene sequence: CDR1 MDHEN, CDR2 SYDVKM. After removal of 3 bases from V and 0 bases from J, the junction contained 3 bases not matched to a gene. This CDR3 comprises 16 residues. CDR3 DNA sequence: TGTGCCAGCAGTTTGACGACTAGCGGGAGCACAGATACGCAGTATTTT. Translation gives CASSLTTSGSTDTQYF.

This chain uses TRBV7-2 with TRBJ2-4, with D perhaps matching TRBD1 (6 bases). The CDR3 is 14 amino acids. V shed 8 bases and J shed 4 bases, with 15 bases lying between them. Germline V gives CDR1 SGHTA, CDR2 FQGNSA. CDR3 DNA: TGTGCCAGCTTGGCTCCCGGACAGAAAAACATTCAGTACTTC. It is translated as CASLAPGQKNIQYF.

The rearrangement joins TRBV28 to TRBJ2-2, with D uncertain. V was pared by 5 bases and J by 4 bases, with 14 bases between. Germline V gene lookup returns CDR1 MDHEN and CDR2 SYDVKM. The CDR3 is 15 residues long. The CDR3 spells CASSERPPGTGELFF. The CDR3 DNA reads as TGTGCCAGCAGTGAACGCCCGCCGGGCACCGGGGAGCTGTTTTTT.

The V gene is TRBV25-1, the J gene TRBJ2-1; 8 bases fit TRBD2. This CDR3 region has 14 residues. The germline gives CDR1 MGHDK, CDR2 SYGVNS. The V segment lost 3 bases and the J segment 4 bases; nucleotides outside the gene matches: 2. CDR3 loop: CASSDREGYNEQFF. In DNA form, the CDR3 reads TGTGCCAGCAGTGATCGGGAGGGATACAATGAGCAGTTCTTC.

The rearrangement links TRBV6-5 to TRBJ2-7; TRBD2 is a possible D gene (5 bases). This CDR3 is 11 amino acids long. Germline V CDR1 and CDR2: MNHEY, SVGAGI. The V and J ends lost 5 bases and 5 bases respectively, with 7 bases between them. The CDR3: CASSEGNEQYF. The CDR3 DNA sequence: TGTGCCAGCAGTGAGGGCAACGAGCAGTACTTC.

This clone appeared a few times. The rearrangement uses TRBV27 and TRBJ2-7; D perhaps matches TRBD2 (7 bases). This CDR3 contains 17 residues. V was clipped by 3 bases and J by 1 base, with 19 bases between them. CDR1 and CDR2 from the germline V gene are MNHEY and SMNVEV (reference sequence). CDR3 in amino acids: CASSFKRGGVSSYEQYF. The DNA for the CDR3 is TGTGCCAGCAGTTTCAAGAGGGGGGGGGTGTCGTCCTACGAGCAGTACTTC.

The chain carries TRBV5-6 and TRBJ2-5, with a possible D match to TRBD1 (5 bases). The germline V gene has CDR1 SGHDT and CDR2 YYEEEE. Deletions cut 2 bases from V and 5 bases from J, with 22 bases between. The CDR3 totals 17 residues. The CDR3 reads CASSFYLVAGFSETQYF. The DNA of the CDR3 is TGTGCCAGCAGCTTTTATTTAGTCGCAGGGTTTAGCGAGACCCAGTACTTC.

DNA for the CDR3: TGTGCCACCATGTCCGGGACAGGCCGCTCTGGAAACACCATATATTTT. This sequence encodes CATMSGTGRSGNTIYF. The chain recombines TRBV2 with TRBJ1-3, with 8 bases fitting TRBD1. Germline values: CDR1 SNHLY, CDR2 FYNNEI. The ends lost 10 bases at V and 0 bases at J; junction bases unmatched: 11. The CDR3 is 16 amino acids.

CDR3 residues: CASSTGTGEGEKLFF. The CDR3, as DNA: TGCGCCAGCAGCACAGGGACAGGAGAAGGGGAAAAACTGTTTTTT. The chain has TRBV5-1 and TRBJ1-4; 8 bases agree with TRBD1. CDR1 and CDR2 (germline): SGHRS, YFSETQ. CDR3 length: 15 amino acids. The ends lost 4 bases at V and 8 bases at J; junction bases unmatched: 10.

The rearrangement joins TRBV11-2 to TRBJ2-2; D uncertain. V was clipped by 6 bases and J by 7 bases, with 9 bases between them. Germline-derived CDR1 and CDR2 are SGHAT and FQNNGV. The CDR3 loop spans 12 amino acids. CDR3 region: CASSFSGGELFF. The CDR3 DNA reads TGTGCCAGCAGTTTCTCGGGCGGGGAGCTGTTTTTT.

This chain joins TRBV5-1 and TRBJ2-5; TRBD1 matches at 8 bases. In germline, CDR1 is SGHRS, CDR2 YFSETQ. The CDR3 has 14 amino acids. The ends lost 4 bases at V and 4 bases at J; junction bases unmatched: 6. The CDR3 DNA reads TGCGCCAGCAGCCTGGACAGGGAGCGAGAGACCCAGTACTTC. This codes for CASSLDRERETQYF.

CDR3 in amino acids: CASSSQRGRSYEQYF. The CDR3 bases are TGTGCCAGCAGCTCCCAGCGGGGCCGCTCCTACGAGCAGTACTTC. The V and J genes are TRBV5-4 and TRBJ2-7; TRBD2 matches 7 bases. The trim removed 3 bases at V and 0 bases at J, leaving 6 bases unmatched. This CDR3 is built from 15 residues. Germline V gene data show CDR1 as SGHNT and CDR2 as YYREEE (reference sequence).

The rearrangement links TRBV5-1 to TRBJ1-5; maybe TRBD1 (6 bases). CDR3 length equals 18 residues. V was trimmed by 1 base and J by 0 bases, leaving 17 bases between them. Germline lookup yields CDR1 SGHRS and CDR2 YFSETQ. The CDR3 sequence is CASSLTFRGHDSNQPQHF. CDR3 in DNA: TGCGCCAGCAGCTTGACTTTTCGGGGACATGATAGCAATCAGCCCCAGCATTTT.

The table lists this clone with a few counts. In DNA form, the CDR3 reads TGTGCCAGCAACCCGGGGGGAGTGTATGGCTACACCTTC. Translation: CASNPGGVYGYTF. V usage is TRBV6-5 and J usage is TRBJ1-2; the D gene is possibly TRBD1 (5 bases). V lost 7 bases to trimming and J lost 5 bases, with 14 bases between them. The germline V gene has CDR1 MNHEY and CDR2 SVGAGI. This CDR3 region has 13 residues.

The chain joins TRBV15 to TRBJ2-1; 9 bases map to TRBD1. V gave up 0 bases and J gave up 3 bases; unmatched junction bases: 3. CDR3 length: 16 residues. Germline CDR1 LNHNV, CDR2 YYDKDF (reference sequence). The CDR3 region has the DNA TGTGCCACCAGCAGAGATCAGGGACAGGGCTACAATGAGCAGTTCTTC. Encoded protein: CATSRDQGQGYNEQFF.

The rearrangement uses TRBV2 and TRBJ2-7; TRBD2 matches at 12 bases. The CDR3 is 14 amino acids. Per germline, CDR1 SNHLY and CDR2 FYNNEI. The trim removed 7 bases at V and 12 bases at J, leaving 13 bases unmatched. The CDR3 sequence: CASTRGWTSGTWYF. The CDR3 coding sequence is TGTGCCAGCACCCGAGGGTGGACTAGCGGGACCTGGTACTTC. The whole variable domain, filled in from reference TRBV2 and TRBJ2-7, reads EPEVTQTPSHQVTQMGQEVILRCVPISNHLYFYWYRQILGQKVEFLVSFYNNEISEKSEIFDDQFSVERPDGSNFTLKIRSTKLEDSAMYFCASTRGWTSGTWYFGPGTRLTVT.

This clone came up a few times. The chain recombines TRBV4-1 with TRBJ1-6; 7 bases fit TRBD1. V shed 4 bases, J shed 13 bases, and the junction held 13 bases outside the gene matches. The germline CDR1 and CDR2 sequences are MGHRA and YSYEKL. This CDR3 is built from 15 residues. The CDR3 is CASSPNDRVDEPLHF. The CDR3 region has the DNA TGCGCCAGCAGCCCCAACGACAGGGTGGATGAGCCCCTCCACTTT.

This chain joins TRBV6-5 and TRBJ2-2; 9 bases are shared with TRBD1. Trimming cost V 10 bases and J 5 bases; bases outside gene matches: 11. The germline V gene encodes CDR1 MNHEY and CDR2 SVGAGI. This CDR3 contains 15 residues. The DNA for the CDR3 is TGTGCCACGGGCGACGGACAGGGGTGGACCGGGGAGCTGTTTTTT. Translation: CATGDGQGWTGELFF.

The chain carries TRBV14 and TRBJ2-5, with a tentative D call TRBD1 (5 bases). The CDR3 has 13 amino acids. Looked up from germline, CDR1 is SGHDN and CDR2 is FVKESK. V was trimmed by 4 bases and J by 5 bases, leaving 11 bases between them. The CDR3 spells CASSRGFGETQYF. The CDR3 DNA reads TGTGCCAGCAGCCGGGGCTTTGGGGAGACCCAGTACTTC.

V gene TRBV7-3 combines with J gene TRBJ2-7, with TRBD1 matching 10 bases. The CDR3 sequence is 14 residues long. Germline values: CDR1 SGHTA, CDR2 FQGTGA. After removal of 5 bases from V and 3 bases from J, the junction contained 4 bases not matched to a gene. DNA of the CDR3: TGTGCCAGCAGCCCCGGGACAGGGGACTACGAGCAGTACTTC. The encoded protein is CASSPGTGDYEQYF. The full variable domain, rest sourced from reference TRBV7-3 and TRBJ2-7, is GAGVSQTPSNKVTEKGKYVELRCDPISGHTALYWYRQSLGQGPEFLIYFQGTGAADDSGLPNDRFFAVRPEGSVSTLKIQRTERGDSAVYLCASSPGTGDYEQYFGPGTRLTVT.

V gene TRBV5-1 combines with J gene TRBJ2-1; the match to TRBD1 covers 7 bases. The V and J ends lost 0 bases and 4 bases, in that order; junction bases with no gene match: 4. There are 15 residues in the CDR3. Looked up from germline, CDR1 is SGHRS and CDR2 is YFSETQ. CDR3 in DNA: TGCGCCAGCAGCTTGGAGGGACAGACTTACAATGAGCAGTTCTTC. Translating gives CASSLEGQTYNEQFF. The entire variable domain, with the rest obtained from reference TRBV5-1 and TRBJ2-1, is as follows: KAGVTQTPRYLIKTRGQQVTLSCSPISGHRSVSWYQQTPGQGLQFLFEYFSETQRNKGNFPGRFSGRQFSNSRSEMNVSTLELGDSALYLCASSLEGQTYNEQFFGPGTRLTVL.